The 7 T cell receptor beta chains in this list originate from one sample, sequenced in a study of CD8 T cells in ankylosing spondylitis. General study findings and limits: Typical of ankylosing spondylitis blood, it appeared, was a TCR beta motif of under 10 highly homologous variants.

TCRdb re-called the 5' RACE reads through MiXCR, storing one row per CDR3 protein. The sample lists fewer than 400,000 distinct CDR3 sequences, more than 20% occurring once. The antigens of these receptors remain unknown. Input material: blood, either unsorted or a sorted T cell fraction (not recorded which). The receptors here all came from a male donor with ankylosing spondylitis.

This clonotype appeared a few times. V gene TRBV5-1 combines with J gene TRBJ2-5; D remains unclear. The CDR3 sequence is 15 residues long. V was trimmed by 5 bases and J by 1 base, leaving 15 bases between them. CDR1 and CDR2 (germline): SGHRS, YFSETQ. The CDR3 nucleotides read TGCGCCAGCAGTCTAGGCCAAACGATCCAAGAGACCCAGTACTTC. This encodes CASSLGQTIQETQYF. Full variable domain (remainder filled in from reference TRBV5-1 and TRBJ2-5): KAGVTQTPRYLIKTRGQQVTLSCSPISGHRSVSWYQQTPGQGLQFLFEYFSETQRNKGNFPGRFSGRQFSNSRSEMNVSTLELGDSALYLCASSLGQTIQETQYFGPGTRLLVL.

The chain couples TRBV5-1 to TRBJ2-2; 8 bases line up with TRBD2. Germline values: CDR1 SGHRS, CDR2 YFSETQ. The CDR3 extends over 16 amino acids. The J segment lost 5 bases and the V segment lost 0 bases, leaving 6 bases of the junction unmatched. The CDR3 DNA follows: TGCGCCAGCAGCTTGGAACCAGGACTAGCAACCGGGGAGCTGTTTTTT. It encodes CASSLEPGLATGELFF. The entire variable domain, with the rest obtained from reference TRBV5-1 and TRBJ2-2, is as follows: KAGVTQTPRYLIKTRGQQVTLSCSPISGHRSVSWYQQTPGQGLQFLFEYFSETQRNKGNFPGRFSGRQFSNSRSEMNVSTLELGDSALYLCASSLEPGLATGELFFGEGSRLTVL.

The rearrangement joins TRBV5-5 to TRBJ2-3; D uncertain. The V end was cut by 0 bases, the J end by 4 bases, with 9 bases between. CDR1 is SGHKS and CDR2 is YYEKEE in the germline V gene (reference sequence). CDR3 size: 14 residues. The CDR3 loop reads CASSLGFSPDTQYF. CDR3 DNA: TGTGCCAGCAGCTTGGGCTTCTCCCCAGATACGCAGTATTTT.

This chain connects TRBV4-2 to TRBJ1-1; TRBD1 matches 9 bases. The CDR3 length is 14 residues. Trimming took 3 bases from V and 3 from J; bases not matched to a gene: 2. Germline V gene sequence: CDR1 LGHNA, CDR2 YNFKEQ. The CDR3 spells CASSQGDRDTEAFF. DNA of the CDR3: TGTGCCAGCAGCCAGGGGGACAGGGACACTGAAGCTTTCTTT.

This clonotype has more than one count but fewer than ten. The chain joins TRBV19 to TRBJ2-7; D may be TRBD1 (6 bases). Looked up from germline, CDR1 is LNHDA and CDR2 is SQIVND (reference sequence). The V gene lost 10 bases and the J gene lost 4 bases, with 20 bases spanning the gap. The CDR3 extends over 14 amino acids. CDR3 amino acids: CATQAADSLYEQYF. In nucleotides, the CDR3 is TGTGCCACCCAAGCGGCGGACAGCCTATACGAGCAGTACTTC.

The rearrangement uses TRBV5-1 and TRBJ2-2; D may be TRBD2 (5 bases). Per the germline V gene, CDR1 is SGHRS and CDR2 is YFSETQ. CDR3 length: 17 residues. V lost 4 bases, J lost 6 bases, and 22 bases lay in between. The CDR3 DNA sequence: TGCGCCAGCAGCCCGGTCCTTGGACTGATAAGTCCCGGGGAGCTGTTTTTT. This sequence encodes CASSPVLGLISPGELFF.

There are a few counts of this clonotype. V gene TRBV5-6 combines with J gene TRBJ2-3; 7 bases match TRBD2. Trimming cost V 4 bases and J 2 bases; bases outside gene matches: 10. The germline V gene has CDR1 SGHDT and CDR2 YYEEEE. The CDR3 length is 16 residues. The CDR3 spells CASSPDPSGDTDTQYF. In DNA form, the CDR3 reads TGTGCCAGCAGCCCAGACCCGAGCGGGGACACAGATACGCAGTATTTT.